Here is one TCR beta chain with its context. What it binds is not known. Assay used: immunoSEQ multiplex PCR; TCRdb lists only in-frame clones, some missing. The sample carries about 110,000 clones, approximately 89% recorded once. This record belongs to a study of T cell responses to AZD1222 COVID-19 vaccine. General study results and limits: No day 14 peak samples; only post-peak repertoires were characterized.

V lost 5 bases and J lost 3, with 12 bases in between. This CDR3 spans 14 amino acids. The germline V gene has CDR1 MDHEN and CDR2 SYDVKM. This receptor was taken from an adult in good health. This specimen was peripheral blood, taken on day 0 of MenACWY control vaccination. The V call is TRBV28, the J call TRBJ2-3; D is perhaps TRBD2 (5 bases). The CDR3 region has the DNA TGTGCCAGCAGTCCGGGGTTAAGGACAGATACGCAGTATTTT. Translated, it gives CASSPGLRTDTQYF.